This TCR beta chain originates from a study of cytomegalovirus exposure and HLA in healthy donors. Study-wide points: A later analysis found most CMV-associated TCR beta chains apparently HLA-restricted.

A multiplex PCR was run with 60 Vbeta primers and 13 Jbeta primers. TCRdb's copy holds only in-frame clones and misses some; the assay was immunoSEQ multiplex PCR. Among roughly 44,000 clones listed, 65% to 85% were seen once. The germline V gene encodes CDR1 MNHNS and CDR2 SASEGT. The junction had 7 bases not matched to a gene; V was cut back by 5 bases and J by 5 bases. The CDR3 loop spans 14 amino acids. Notes on this clone: The target antigen is unknown.

The receptor was derived from a man between 50 and 59 years old in good health and CMV-seronegative. This chain uses TRBV6-1 with TRBJ2-7, with TRBD1 matching 9 bases. What was sequenced was PBMCs. The CDR3 DNA follows: TGTGCCAGCAGTACGACAGGGGGGTTCGACGAGCAGTACTTC. As protein: CASSTTGGFDEQYF.